Shown below are 30 T cell receptor beta chains from a single sample sequenced in a study of cytomegalovirus exposure and HLA in healthy donors. Use of 60 Vbeta and 13 Jbeta primers characterized the PCR. The protocol was immunoSEQ multiplex PCR, while the TCRdb copy is restricted to in-frame clones and leaves out a portion. In total, the table holds about 120,000 clones. The material sequenced was PBMCs. These receptor sequences come from a young man in good health and CMV-seronegative.

This chain links TRBV2 with TRBJ1-5, with D perhaps TRBD1 (6 bases). V lost 3 bases, J lost 2 bases, and 11 bases lay in between. Germline V gene lookup returns CDR1 SNHLY and CDR2 FYNNEI. The CDR3 runs to 15 residues. This CDR3 reads CASSDQGLGNQPQHF. CDR3 DNA: TGTGCCAGCAGTGATCAGGGGTTGGGCAATCAGCCCCAGCATTTT.

V usage is TRBV4-1 and J usage is TRBJ1-5; D might be TRBD1 (5 bases). Germline V gene lookup returns CDR1 MGHRA and CDR2 YSYEKL. Trimming took 3 bases from V and 5 from J, leaving 17 bases between them. The CDR3 is 16 residues long. The CDR3 sequence: CASSQTKGRSDQPQHF. In DNA form, the CDR3 reads TGCGCCAGCAGCCAGACGAAGGGGCGATCGGATCAGCCCCAGCATTTT.

The chain employs TRBV18 and TRBJ2-7, with no clear D. V lost 0 bases to trimming and J lost 0 bases, with 9 bases between them. CDR1 is KGHSH, CDR2 LQKENI, per germline. The CDR3 has 15 amino acids. The CDR3 reads CASSPPSKSSYEQYF. DNA for the CDR3: TGTGCCAGCTCACCACCGAGCAAGAGCTCCTACGAGCAGTACTTC.

The chain links TRBV7-3 to TRBJ2-7, with 9 bases matching TRBD1. Germline-derived CDR1 and CDR2 are SGHTA and FQGTGA. V dropped 5 bases and J dropped 4; count of bases not matched to a gene: 6. This CDR3 is built from 14 residues. The CDR3 nucleotides are TGTGCCAGCAGCAGGGACAGGGCAGGATACGAGCAGTACTTC. Amino acid sequence: CASSRDRAGYEQYF.

The CDR3 nucleotides are TGTGCCACGAAAGGACAGGGCTACACTGAAGCTTTCTTT. Protein: CATKGQGYTEAFF. The chain uses TRBV6-5 and TRBJ1-1, with 8 bases aligning to TRBD1. The CDR3 is 13 residues long. J was trimmed by 3 bases and V by 10 bases; bases with no gene match: 7. CDR1 and CDR2 (germline): MNHEY, SVGAGI.

The DNA of the CDR3 is TGTGCCAGCAGTCGGTTGGAGACCCAGTACTTC. Translation: CASSRLETQYF. The chain links TRBV2 to TRBJ2-5; D ambiguous. CDR3 length: 11 residues. Germline V gene data show CDR1 as SNHLY and CDR2 as FYNNEI. V was cut by 5 bases and J by 5 bases, with 6 bases left in between. Based on the CDR3 plus reference TRBV2 and TRBJ2-5, the full variable domain is EPEVTQTPSHQVTQMGQEVILRCVPISNHLYFYWYRQILGQKVEFLVSFYNNEISEKSEIFDDQFSVERPDGSNFTLKIRSTKLEDSAMYFCASSRLETQYFGPGTRLLVL.

The chain has TRBV28 and TRBJ1-5; 9 bases are shared with TRBD1. The CDR3 loop spans 16 amino acids. Germline CDR1 MDHEN, CDR2 SYDVKM. V was clipped by 5 bases and J by 4 bases; unmatched bases: 9. The CDR3: CASSPEGQGLNQPQHF. In nucleotides, the CDR3 is TGTGCCAGCAGTCCTGAGGGACAGGGCTTAAATCAGCCCCAGCATTTT.

The CDR3 DNA reads TGTGCCAGCTCGCCCCGGGACGAGCAGTACTTC. Its translation is CASSPRDEQYF. The V and J genes are TRBV18 and TRBJ2-7, with D unclear. The V gene lost 6 bases and the J gene lost 5 bases, with 8 bases spanning the gap. There are 11 residues in the CDR3. The germline CDR1 and CDR2 sequences are KGHSH and LQKENI.

The chain employs TRBV19 and TRBJ1-1, with TRBD1 as a possible D gene (6 bases). This CDR3 spans 14 amino acids. Trimming shortened V by 3 bases and J by 3 bases, and 11 bases separated the two germline ends. Germline V gene sequence: CDR1 LNHDA, CDR2 SQIVND (reference sequence). This CDR3 reads CASSIKGGDTEAFF. DNA of the CDR3: TGTGCCAGTAGTATCAAAGGGGGGGACACTGAAGCTTTCTTT.

The chain employs TRBV7-8 and TRBJ2-7; 9 bases map to TRBD1. CDR1 SGHVS and CDR2 FQNEAQ come from the germline V gene. This CDR3 comprises 17 residues. J lost 0 bases, V lost 3 bases, and 9 bases had no gene match. The CDR3 is CASSLRGDRAFSYEQYF. Written as DNA, the CDR3 is TGTGCCAGCAGCTTGCGAGGGGACAGGGCTTTCTCCTACGAGCAGTACTTC.

This rearrangement joins TRBV5-4 to TRBJ1-1; the match to TRBD1 covers 7 bases. The CDR3 has 18 amino acids. V trimming: 5 bases; J trimming: 4 bases; junction bases outside the gene matches: 20. Germline assignment: CDR1 SGHNT and CDR2 YYREEE (reference sequence). The CDR3 nucleotides are TGTGCCAGCAGACATGACGTATCTAACAGGGGACGAGTCACTGAAGCTTTCTTT. Encoded protein: CASRHDVSNRGRVTEAFF.

V usage is TRBV7-2 and J usage is TRBJ1-5, with a tentative D call TRBD1 (5 bases). Germline V gene data show CDR1 as SGHTA and CDR2 as FQGNSA. The CDR3 totals 15 residues. Trimming shortened V by 2 bases and J by 8 bases, and 16 bases separated the two germline ends. CDR3 coding DNA: TGTGCCAGCAGCTTAAATCGTGGAGGAGGGGAGCCCCAGCATTTT. This gives the protein CASSLNRGGGEPQHF. The full variable domain, in which reference TRBV7-2 and TRBJ1-5 provide the parts outside the CDR3, is GAGVSQSPSNKVTEKGKDVELRCDPISGHTALYWYRQSLGQGLEFLIYFQGNSAPDKSGLPSDRFSAERTGGSVSTLTIQRTQQEDSAVYLCASSLNRGGGEPQHFGDGTRLSIL.

This chain connects TRBV12-2 to TRBJ2-3; the table names TRBD2, a call not compared with the DNA. TRBV12-2 is recorded as a pseudogene. The CDR3 extends over 16 amino acids. The CDR3 is CASRYLAGGSTDTQYF. The CDR3 bases are TGTGCAAGTCGCTATCTAGCGGGGGGGAGCACAGATACGCAGTATTTT.

The V call is TRBV5-1, the J call TRBJ1-4; the D gene is possibly TRBD1 (6 bases). V shed 4 bases and J shed 12 bases, with 25 bases lying between them. The CDR3 contains 16 residues. Germline V lookup: CDR1 SGHRS, CDR2 YFSETQ. In DNA, the CDR3 is TGCGCCAGCAGCGTGGGGGGCCAGGGCCCAACGCGAGAACTGTTTTTT. Amino acids: CASSVGGQGPTRELFF.

This rearrangement joins TRBV27 to TRBJ1-5; no firm D call. V was shortened by 0 bases and J by 7 bases, with 13 bases between the two germline ends. The V gene's germline CDR1 is MNHEY and CDR2 SMNVEV (reference sequence). The CDR3 covers 15 residues. This CDR3 reads CASSLSKTSKQPQHF. The CDR3 DNA sequence: TGTGCCAGCAGTTTATCTAAGACTAGTAAGCAGCCCCAGCATTTT.

This rearrangement joins TRBV29-1 to TRBJ2-3; unclear D gene. In germline, CDR1 is SQVTM, CDR2 ANQGSEA. The CDR3 spans 13 residues. Trimming shortened V by 5 bases and J by 3 bases, and 12 bases separated the two germline ends. The CDR3 bases are TGCAGCGTTCCAACGGTCTCAACAGATACGCAGTATTTT. This codes for CSVPTVSTDTQYF.

The chain is built from TRBV18 and TRBJ2-7, with TRBD1 matching over 7 bases. Germline lookup yields CDR1 KGHSH and CDR2 LQKENI. V lost 4 bases, J lost 3 bases, and 6 bases stayed unmatched. The CDR3 consists of 14 residues. Written as DNA, the CDR3 is TGTGCCAGCTCACTGGGGGACAGAAACTACGAGCAGTACTTC. This translates into CASSLGDRNYEQYF.

The chain employs TRBV7-6 and TRBJ2-7, with 8 positions matching TRBD1. The germline gives CDR1 SGHVS, CDR2 FNYEAQ. The CDR3 contains 13 residues. V shed 5 bases and J 6 bases; nucleotides not matched to a gene: 6. The CDR3 DNA reads as TGTGCCAGCAGCCAGGACAGGGCAGCCGAGCAGTACTTC. As protein: CASSQDRAAEQYF.

The chain combines TRBV2 with TRBJ1-1, with no clear D. The germline V gene has CDR1 SNHLY and CDR2 FYNNEI. Deletions cut 6 bases from V and 0 bases from J, with 11 bases between. The length of the CDR3 is 14 residues. In DNA, the CDR3 is TGTGCCAGCAGCCCTCCAGGAATGAACACTGAAGCTTTCTTT. Residues: CASSPPGMNTEAFF.

The V gene is TRBV19, the J gene TRBJ2-2; no firm D call. CDR1 is LNHDA, CDR2 SQIVND, per germline (reference sequence). This CDR3 has 12 residues. V dropped 6 bases and J dropped 6 bases, with 8 bases sitting between them. CDR3 residues: CASRVQSGELFF. The DNA for the CDR3 is TGTGCCAGTAGGGTACAGTCCGGGGAGCTGTTTTTT.

V gene TRBV7-8 combines with J gene TRBJ1-5; no firm D call. The CDR3 totals 15 residues. Germline assignment: CDR1 SGHVS and CDR2 FQNEAQ. Trimming shortened V by 1 base and J by 0 bases, and 7 bases separated the two germline ends. The CDR3 reads CASSLEGDSNQPQHF. In DNA form, the CDR3 reads TGTGCCAGCAGCTTAGAGGGAGATAGCAATCAGCCCCAGCATTTT. The full variable domain, in which reference TRBV7-8 and TRBJ1-5 provide the parts outside the CDR3, is GAGVSQSPRYKVAKRGQDVALRCDPISGHVSLFWYQQALGQGPEFLTYFQNEAQLDKSGLPSDRFFAERPEGSVSTLKIQRTQQEDSAVYLCASSLEGDSNQPQHFGDGTRLSIL.

The chain recombines TRBV7-3 with TRBJ2-3, with 12 bases identical to TRBD2. V was pared by 5 bases and J by 0 bases, with 3 bases of the junction left unmatched. The CDR3 spans 16 residues. Germline V gene sequence: CDR1 SGHTA, CDR2 FQGTGA. This chain's CDR3 is CASSTGTSGSTDTQYF. CDR3 coding DNA: TGTGCCAGCAGCACCGGGACTAGCGGGAGCACAGATACGCAGTATTTT.

The rearrangement joins TRBV7-9 to TRBJ2-7; D is perhaps TRBD1 (5 bases). The ends were cut back, 2 bases at V and 6 bases at J, with 8 bases in the middle. This CDR3 spans 12 amino acids. Germline V lookup: CDR1 SEHNR, CDR2 FQNEAQ (reference sequence). The CDR3 coding sequence is TGTGCCAGCAGCTTACAGGGTGGCGAGCAGTACTTC. Translating gives CASSLQGGEQYF.

The J gene is TRBJ2-7, the V gene TRBV27; the match to TRBD1 covers 9 bases. The CDR3 length is 12 residues. Germline-derived CDR1 and CDR2 are MNHEY and SMNVEV (reference sequence). Trimming cost V 6 bases and J 12 bases; bases outside gene matches: 9. The CDR3 DNA follows: TGTGCCAGCAGCATCACAGGGGGCGCGGGGTACTTC. It yields the protein CASSITGGAGYF.

The chain employs TRBV10-3 and TRBJ1-2, with D perhaps TRBD1 (5 bases). The V and J ends lost 8 bases and 7 bases respectively, with 17 bases between them. Germline values: CDR1 ENHRY, CDR2 SYGVKD. The CDR3 consists of 13 residues. The CDR3 bases are TGTGCCATCCTCGTCGGGGGAGAGGGTGGCTACACCTTC. This gives the protein CAILVGGEGGYTF.

The J gene is TRBJ2-5, the V gene TRBV7-3; 7 bases are a match to TRBD1. The CDR3 length is 14 residues. Germline V gives CDR1 SGHTA, CDR2 FQGTGA. After removal of 5 bases from V and 3 bases from J, the junction contained 6 bases not matched to a gene. The CDR3 region is CASSPTGTEETQYF. As DNA, the CDR3 is TGTGCCAGCAGCCCCACGGGGACAGAAGAGACCCAGTACTTC.

The genes are TRBV6-6 and TRBJ2-7; 12 nucleotides align to TRBD1. The CDR3 covers 15 residues. Trimming at V came to 4 bases and at J to 6 bases, leaving 7 bases not matched to a gene. CDR1 MNHNY and CDR2 SVGAGI come from the germline V gene (reference sequence). This CDR3 is CASSSPGTGGAEQYF. CDR3 bases: TGTGCCAGCAGTTCACCCGGGACAGGGGGCGCCGAGCAGTACTTC.

The chain uses TRBV5-4 and TRBJ2-5; 12 nucleotides align to TRBD1. The J call is uncertain, as TRBJ2-7 better fits the DNA end. The CDR3 is made up of 16 amino acids. Germline-derived CDR1 and CDR2 are SGHNT and YYREEE (reference sequence). CDR3 sequence (DNA): TGTGCCAGCAGCTTGGGTGTGGGGACAGGGGGCCTCGAGCAGTACTTC. Translation: CASSLGVGTGGLEQYF.

The chain has TRBV5-6 and TRBJ2-5, with 8 bases matching TRBD1. Germline trimming cut 5 bases from V and 3 bases from J; bases unmatched to any gene: 6. This CDR3 comprises 14 residues. Germline-derived CDR1 and CDR2 are SGHDT and YYEEEE. Here the CDR3 DNA reads TGTGCCAGCAGGAAGGGACAGGTCGAAGAGACCCAGTACTTC. Translating it yields CASRKGQVEETQYF. Drawing the rest from reference TRBV5-6 and TRBJ2-5, the complete variable domain is DAGVTQSPTHLIKTRGQQVTLRCSPKSGHDTVSWYQQALGQGPQFIFQYYEEEERQRGNFPDRFSGHQFPNYSSELNVNALLLGDSALYLCASRKGQVEETQYFGPGTRLLVL.

The chain joins TRBV7-3 to TRBJ1-4; tentative D call: TRBD1 (5 bases). Germline V lookup: CDR1 SGHTA, CDR2 FQGTGA. V lost 2 bases to trimming and J lost 6 bases, with 13 bases between them. The CDR3 spans 15 residues. The CDR3 region is CASSLRDGGDEKLFF. CDR3 bases: TGTGCCAGCAGCTTACGAGACGGGGGTGATGAAAAACTGTTTTTT.